Detailed here is one T cell receptor beta chain. Antigen specificity is unknown. A much larger clone is a single base away; this may be a read error. This record belongs to a study of Graves' ophthalmopathy and Graves' hyperthyroidism. Amplification of TCR beta CDR3 regions used RNA transcripts. In the first round, RT-PCR was carried out with HTBI primers, and a multiplex PCR formed the second round. TCRdb reprocessed the multiplex PCR reads via MiXCR and lists one record per CDR3 protein. The profile shows roughly 700,000 distinct CDR3 sequences, roughly two fifths of them singletons. Germline V gene lookup returns CDR1 KGHDR and CDR2 SFDVKD. Trimming pared 9 bases from V and 5 bases from J, leaving 10 bases between. The CDR3 is made up of 12 amino acids. Study findings and constraints: Discrimination between ophthalmopathy and stable hyperthyroidism by a 13-signature model showed approximately 89% sensitivity and about 80% specificity.

Clinical symptoms, serum thyroxine, TRAb, thyroid ultrasound and orbital computed tomography were relied on for diagnosis. The chain combines TRBV24-1 with TRBJ1-5; tentatively, D is TRBD1 (6 bases). This receptor was identified in an adult man with Graves' ophthalmopathy. The sample consisted of peripheral blood. The CDR3 sequence: CATQGYDQPQHF. CDR3 sequence (DNA): TGTGCCACCCAGGGGTACGATCAGCCCCAGCATTTT.